This TCR beta chain was documented in a study of Ad26.COV2.S vaccination and SARS-CoV-2 variants (dated by TCRdb to about 2021). Background for the entire study: Donors in the vaccine arm were drawn from COV1001, a multicentre, randomized, double-blind, placebo-controlled phase I-IIa trial testing Ad26.COV2.S in healthy adults. Dosing of Ad26.COV2.S was intramuscular, at either 5x10^10 or 1x10^11 viral particles, delivered as one shot or as two shots spaced 56 days apart. The TCR-sequenced set comprised around 30 samples: 19 Ad26.COV2.S vaccine recipients, 5 placebo recipients and 8 SARS-CoV-2 convalescent individuals. Participants in the trial were split at random into five groups of five each, receiving low-dose or high-dose Ad26.COV2.S once or twice, or else placebo on both occasions. The specificity and breadth of SARS-CoV-2-reactive T cell receptors after Ad26.COV2.S vaccination were assessed by TCRbeta repertoire sequencing. Throughout the experiments and outcome assessment, investigators stayed blinded to trial group allocation.

Comments on this clone: Its antigen specificity is not known. Within one base of it there is no much larger clone, and no base qualities were kept.

Study-wide findings and limitations: Comparing responses between vaccine doses or regimens was not something the study was powered to do. The authors noted that the TCR breadth and depth analyses may have underestimated total T cell responses. Higher spike-specific TCR breadth was observed in Ad26.COV2.S recipients than in placebo recipients (P = 0.0014). After vaccination, substantial breadth of spike-specific CD8+ and CD4+ T cell responses was reported. Vaccine and placebo recipients had similar non-spike TCR breadth, a finding consistent with the vaccine containing only spike.

This sample's treatment or condition label indicates: around 19 received Ad26.COV2.S at low or high dose, single or two shots; about 5 received placebo; per-sample allocation not given. Repertoires of vaccine and placebo recipients were sequenced from samples taken on day 63 after the first injection. Between 29 July and 7 August 2020, Cohort 1b enrolled 20 to 30 adults aged 18-55 years at one site in Boston, USA. Ad26.COV2.S was a replication-incompetent adenovirus type 26 vector expressing a prefusion-stabilized SARS-CoV-2 spike protein from the original Wuhan strain. The immunoSEQ Assay was the method used to sequence TCRbeta CDR3 regions. After extraction, genomic DNA underwent amplification by bias-controlled multiplex PCR, followed by high-throughput sequencing. On the authors' methods: To quantify the absolute abundance of each unique TCRbeta CDR3 region, sequences were collapsed and filtered. T cell fraction was estimated by normalizing TCRbeta template counts to usable DNA, with usable DNA measured through amplification of reference genes found in all nucleated cells. Repertoire TCRs were annotated as SARS-CoV-2-specific when V gene, CDR3 amino acid sequence and J gene were exactly matched to a known reactive TCR set. The reference SARS-CoV-2 TCR set was obtained from MIRA and was filtered for enrichment in COVID-19-positive ImmuneCODE repertoires, whereby public or cross-reactive TCRs were removed. Based on the MIRA antigens, annotated TCRs were further analysed at the level of specific ORF or position within ORF. Depth was the summed frequency of annotated unique rearrangements, while breadth was defined as annotated unique rearrangements over total unique productive rearrangements. TCR breadth was compared between groups using two-sided Wilcoxon rank-sum tests. TCRdb stores this immuneACCESS table with in-frame sequences only. Part of the clones is absent; in the studies checked, under half of the shortfall reflects unresolved V genes, and no reason is known for the rest. That table furnishes V, J and clone size, whereas the DNA furnished D and trimming. Across this sample there are roughly 700,000 clones, with more than 80% seen only once. The top ten constitute about 1.5% of the sample.

This specimen was peripheral blood, taken in a trial of Ad26.COV2.S vaccine versus placebo. This TCR was recovered from a person between 18 and 59 years old who received the Ad26.COV2.S COVID-19 vaccine or a placebo.

The CDR3 region reads CASSTGQGTNTEAFF. Read as DNA, the sequence is TGTGCCAGCAGCACGGGACAGGGAACCAACACTGAAGCTTTCTTT. The chain is made from TRBV11-2 and TRBJ1-1, with 9 junctional bases fitting TRBD1. The CDR3 numbers 15 residues from cysteine through phenylalanine. Left in the record is the CDR3 DNA by itself, 45 bases read in frame from the first base. After removal of 5 bases from V and 2 bases from J, the junction retains 6 bases not matched to a gene. Reading the germline V gene gives CDR1 SGHAT and CDR2 FQNNGV.